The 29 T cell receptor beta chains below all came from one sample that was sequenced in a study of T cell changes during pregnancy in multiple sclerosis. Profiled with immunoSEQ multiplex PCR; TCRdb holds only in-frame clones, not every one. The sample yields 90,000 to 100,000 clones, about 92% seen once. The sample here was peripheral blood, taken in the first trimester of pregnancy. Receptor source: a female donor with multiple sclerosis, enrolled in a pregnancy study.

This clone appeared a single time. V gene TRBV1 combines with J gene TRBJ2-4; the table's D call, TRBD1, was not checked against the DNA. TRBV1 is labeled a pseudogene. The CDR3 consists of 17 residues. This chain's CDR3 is CTSRLDRENLTKNIQYF. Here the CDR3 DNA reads TGCACCAGCAGACTGGACAGGGAGAACTTAACCAAAAACATTCAGTACTTC.

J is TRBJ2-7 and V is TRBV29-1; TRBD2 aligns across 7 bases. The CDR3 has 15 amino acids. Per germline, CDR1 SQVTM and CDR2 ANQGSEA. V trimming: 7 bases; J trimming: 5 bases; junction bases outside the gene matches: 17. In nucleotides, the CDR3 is TGCAGCGGTAGTACGGTGGGGAGGGCCGAGGACGAGCAGTACTTC. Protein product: CSGSTVGRAEDEQYF.

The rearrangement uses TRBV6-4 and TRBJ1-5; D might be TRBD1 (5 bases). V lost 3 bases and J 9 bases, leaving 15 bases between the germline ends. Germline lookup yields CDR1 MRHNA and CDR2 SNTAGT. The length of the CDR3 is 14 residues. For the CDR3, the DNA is TGTGCCAGCAGTGAAGACCCCCGGGGGGGGCCCCAGCATTTT. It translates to CASSEDPRGGPQHF.

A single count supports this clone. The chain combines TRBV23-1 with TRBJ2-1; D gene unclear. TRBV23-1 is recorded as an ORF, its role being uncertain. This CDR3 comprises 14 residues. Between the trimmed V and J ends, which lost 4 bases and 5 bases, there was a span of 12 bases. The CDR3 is CASSLCIPDNEQFF. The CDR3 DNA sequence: TGCGCCAGCAGTCTATGTATTCCGGACAATGAGCAGTTCTTC.

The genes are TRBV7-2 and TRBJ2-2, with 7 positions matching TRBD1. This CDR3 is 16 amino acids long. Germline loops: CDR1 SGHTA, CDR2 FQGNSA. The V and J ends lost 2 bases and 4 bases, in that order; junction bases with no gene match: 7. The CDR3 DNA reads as TGTGCCAGCAGCTTATGGGCGACAGGGAGCACCGGGGAGCTGTTTTTT. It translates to CASSLWATGSTGELFF.

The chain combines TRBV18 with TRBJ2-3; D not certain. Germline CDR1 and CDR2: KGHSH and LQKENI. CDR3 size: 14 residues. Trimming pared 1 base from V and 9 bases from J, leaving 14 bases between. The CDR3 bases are TGTGCCAGCTCACCACTCGGGTCCCCCTCCACGCAGTATTTT. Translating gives CASSPLGSPSTQYF.

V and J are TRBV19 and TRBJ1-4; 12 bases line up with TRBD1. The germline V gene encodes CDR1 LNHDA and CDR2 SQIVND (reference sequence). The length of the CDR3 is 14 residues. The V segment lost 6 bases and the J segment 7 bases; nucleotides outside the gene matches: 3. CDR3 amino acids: CASRGQGAIEKLFF. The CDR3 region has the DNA TGTGCCAGTAGGGGACAGGGGGCGATTGAAAAACTGTTTTTT.

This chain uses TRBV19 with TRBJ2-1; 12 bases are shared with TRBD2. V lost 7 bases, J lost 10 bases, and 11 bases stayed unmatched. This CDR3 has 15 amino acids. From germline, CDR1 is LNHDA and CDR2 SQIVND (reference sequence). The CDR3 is CASTPGASGRAEQFF. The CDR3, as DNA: TGTGCCAGTACCCCAGGGGCTAGCGGGAGGGCCGAGCAGTTCTTC.

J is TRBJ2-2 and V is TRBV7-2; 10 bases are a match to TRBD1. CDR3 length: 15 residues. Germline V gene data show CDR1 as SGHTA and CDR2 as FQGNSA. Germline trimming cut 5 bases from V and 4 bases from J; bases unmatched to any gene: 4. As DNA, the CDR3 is TGTGCCAGCAGCCCGGACAGGGGGGGCACCGGGGAGCTGTTTTTT. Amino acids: CASSPDRGGTGELFF.

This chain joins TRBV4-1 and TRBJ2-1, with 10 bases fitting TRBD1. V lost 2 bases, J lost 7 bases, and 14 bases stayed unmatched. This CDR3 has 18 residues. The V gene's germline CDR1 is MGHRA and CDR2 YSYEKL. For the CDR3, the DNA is TGCGCCAGCAGCCAAAGGGGAAACCGACAGGGGGCGCTTAATGAGCAGTTCTTC. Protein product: CASSQRGNRQGALNEQFF.

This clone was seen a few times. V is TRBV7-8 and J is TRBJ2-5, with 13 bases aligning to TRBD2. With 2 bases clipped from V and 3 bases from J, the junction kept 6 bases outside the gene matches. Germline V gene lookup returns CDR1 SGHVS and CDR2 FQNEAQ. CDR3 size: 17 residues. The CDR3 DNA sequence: TGTGCCAGCAGCTTACCCACTAGCGGGAGGGCTAAAGAGACCCAGTACTTC. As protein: CASSLPTSGRAKETQYF.

The CDR3 nucleotides read TGCGCCAGCAGCTTGGCCGCGGGACAGGGGGCTCGGGAGACCCAGTACTTC. It is translated as CASSLAAGQGARETQYF. The chain links TRBV5-1 to TRBJ2-5, with 12 bases matching TRBD1. J was trimmed by 5 bases and V by 0 bases; bases with no gene match: 8. The CDR3 length is 17 residues. Germline V gives CDR1 SGHRS, CDR2 YFSETQ.

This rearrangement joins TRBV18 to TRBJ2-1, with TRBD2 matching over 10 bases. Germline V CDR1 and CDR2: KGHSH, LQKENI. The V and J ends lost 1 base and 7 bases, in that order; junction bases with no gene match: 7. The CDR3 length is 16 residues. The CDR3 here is CASSPRLAGVSNEQFF. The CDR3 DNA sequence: TGTGCCAGCTCACCACGGCTAGCGGGAGTTAGTAATGAGCAGTTCTTC.

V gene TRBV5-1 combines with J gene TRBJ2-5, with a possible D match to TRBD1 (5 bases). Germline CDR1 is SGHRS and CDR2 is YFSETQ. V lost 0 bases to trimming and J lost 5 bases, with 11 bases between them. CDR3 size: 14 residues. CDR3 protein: CASSLAWQGETQYF. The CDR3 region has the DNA TGCGCCAGCAGCTTGGCCTGGCAGGGTGAGACCCAGTACTTC.

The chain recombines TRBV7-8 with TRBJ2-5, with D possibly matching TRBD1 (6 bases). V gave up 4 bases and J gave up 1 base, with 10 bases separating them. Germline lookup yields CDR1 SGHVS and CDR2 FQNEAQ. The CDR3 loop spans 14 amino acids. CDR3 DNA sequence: TGTGCCAGCAGCTCAGGACAGATCCAAGAGACCCAGTACTTC. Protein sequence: CASSSGQIQETQYF. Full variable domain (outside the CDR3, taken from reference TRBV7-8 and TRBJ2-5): GAGVSQSPRYKVAKRGQDVALRCDPISGHVSLFWYQQALGQGPEFLTYFQNEAQLDKSGLPSDRFFAERPEGSVSTLKIQRTQQEDSAVYLCASSSGQIQETQYFGPGTRLLVL.

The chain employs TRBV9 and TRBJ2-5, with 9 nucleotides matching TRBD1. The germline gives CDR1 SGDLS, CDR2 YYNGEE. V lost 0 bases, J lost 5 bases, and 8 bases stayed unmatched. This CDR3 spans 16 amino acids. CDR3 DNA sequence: TGTGCCAGCAGCGTAGTTGGGACAGGGAGGGGGGAGACCCAGTACTTC. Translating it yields CASSVVGTGRGETQYF.

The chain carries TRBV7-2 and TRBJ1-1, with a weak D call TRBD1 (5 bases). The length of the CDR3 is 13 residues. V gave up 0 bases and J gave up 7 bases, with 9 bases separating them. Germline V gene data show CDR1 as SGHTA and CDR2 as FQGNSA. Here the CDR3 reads CASSLARTSEAFF. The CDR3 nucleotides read TGTGCCAGCAGCTTAGCCCGGACAAGTGAAGCTTTCTTT.

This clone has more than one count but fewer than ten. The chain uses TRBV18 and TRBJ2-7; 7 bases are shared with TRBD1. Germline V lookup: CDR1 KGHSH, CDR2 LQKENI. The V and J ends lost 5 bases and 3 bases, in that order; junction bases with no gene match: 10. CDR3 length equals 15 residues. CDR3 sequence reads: CASSSTGTVNYEQYF. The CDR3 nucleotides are TGTGCCAGCTCATCGACCGGGACAGTAAACTACGAGCAGTACTTC.

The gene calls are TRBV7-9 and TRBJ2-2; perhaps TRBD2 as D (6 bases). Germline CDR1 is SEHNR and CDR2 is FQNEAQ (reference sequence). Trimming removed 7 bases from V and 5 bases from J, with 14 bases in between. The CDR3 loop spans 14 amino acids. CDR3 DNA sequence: TGTGCCAGCACGTCAGCGGGTTCAACCGGGGAGCTGTTTTTT. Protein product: CASTSAGSTGELFF.

In DNA, the CDR3 is TGCGCCAGCCGAGTTGAAGGCGGTGAAAAACTGTTTTTT. This codes for CASRVEGGEKLFF. This chain uses TRBV5-1 with TRBJ1-4; D remains unclear. CDR1 is SGHRS and CDR2 is YFSETQ in the germline V gene. V was trimmed by 7 bases and J by 7 bases, leaving 14 bases between them. This CDR3 has 13 residues.

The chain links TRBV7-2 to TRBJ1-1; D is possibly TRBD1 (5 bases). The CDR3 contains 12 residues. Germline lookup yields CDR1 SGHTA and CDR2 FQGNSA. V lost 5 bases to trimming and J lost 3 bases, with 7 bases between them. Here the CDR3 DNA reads TGTGCCAGCAGCAAGGGGTACACTGAAGCTTTCTTT. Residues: CASSKGYTEAFF.

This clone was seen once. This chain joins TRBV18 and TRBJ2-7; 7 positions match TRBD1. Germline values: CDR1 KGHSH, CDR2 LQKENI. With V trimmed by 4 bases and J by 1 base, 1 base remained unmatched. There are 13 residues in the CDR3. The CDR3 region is CASSRGQSYEQYF. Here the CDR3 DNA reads TGTGCCAGCTCACGGGGACAGTCCTACGAGCAGTACTTC.

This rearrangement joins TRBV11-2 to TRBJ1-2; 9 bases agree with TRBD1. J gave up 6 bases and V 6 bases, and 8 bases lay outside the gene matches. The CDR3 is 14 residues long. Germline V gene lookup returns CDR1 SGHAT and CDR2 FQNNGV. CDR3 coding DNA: TGTGCCAGCAGACCCTTGACAGGGGGACATGGCTACACCTTC. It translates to CASRPLTGGHGYTF.

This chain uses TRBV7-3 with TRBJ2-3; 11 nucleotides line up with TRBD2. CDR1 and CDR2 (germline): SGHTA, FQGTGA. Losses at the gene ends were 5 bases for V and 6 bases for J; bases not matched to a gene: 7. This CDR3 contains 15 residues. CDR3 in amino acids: CASSMGLAVADTQYF. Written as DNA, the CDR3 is TGTGCCAGCAGCATGGGACTAGCGGTAGCGGATACGCAGTATTTT.

DNA of the CDR3: TGCGCCAGCAGCTTCCGGACAGGGTCGAACACTGAAGCTTTCTTT. Translated: CASSFRTGSNTEAFF. The chain uses TRBV5-1 and TRBJ1-1, with TRBD1 matching over 8 bases. Germline loops: CDR1 SGHRS, CDR2 YFSETQ. V lost 2 bases and J lost 1; bases outside the gene matches: 4. The CDR3 is 15 amino acids.

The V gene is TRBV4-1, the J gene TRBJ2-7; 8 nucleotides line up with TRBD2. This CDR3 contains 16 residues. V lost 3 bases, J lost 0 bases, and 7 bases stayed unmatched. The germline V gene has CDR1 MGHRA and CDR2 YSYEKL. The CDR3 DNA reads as TGCGCCAGCAGCCACCTCCTAGCGGGCCTCTCCTACGAGCAGTACTTC. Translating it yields CASSHLLAGLSYEQYF.

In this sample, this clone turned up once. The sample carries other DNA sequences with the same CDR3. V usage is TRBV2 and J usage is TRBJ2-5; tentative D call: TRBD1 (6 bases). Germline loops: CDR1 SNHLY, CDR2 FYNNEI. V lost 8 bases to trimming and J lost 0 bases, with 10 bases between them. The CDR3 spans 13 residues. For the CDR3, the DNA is TGTGCCAGCTCCCGGGACAACCAAGAGACCCAGTACTTC. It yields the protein CASSRDNQETQYF.

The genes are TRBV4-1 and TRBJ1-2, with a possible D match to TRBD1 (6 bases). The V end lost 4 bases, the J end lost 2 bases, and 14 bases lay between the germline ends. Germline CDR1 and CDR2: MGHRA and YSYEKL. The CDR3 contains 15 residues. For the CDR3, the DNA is TGCGCCAGCAGCCCCCTCCAGGGGAAGAACTATGGCTACACCTTC. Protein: CASSPLQGKNYGYTF.

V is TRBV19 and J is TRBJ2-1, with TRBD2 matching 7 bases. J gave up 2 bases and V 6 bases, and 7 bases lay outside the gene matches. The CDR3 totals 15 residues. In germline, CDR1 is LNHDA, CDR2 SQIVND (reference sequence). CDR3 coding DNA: TGTGCCAGTAGCTGGGGCGGGGGACCCTACAATGAGCAGTTCTTC. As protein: CASSWGGGPYNEQFF. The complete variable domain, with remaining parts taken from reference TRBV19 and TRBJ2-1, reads DGGITQSPKYLFRKEGQNVTLSCEQNLNHDAMYWYRQDPGQGLRLIYYSQIVNDFQKGDIAEGYSVSREKKESFPLTVTSAQKNPTAFYLCASSWGGGPYNEQFFGPGTRLTVL.